These T cell receptor beta chains were read from a single sample in a study of cytomegalovirus exposure and HLA in healthy donors. Clones were sequenced by immunoSEQ multiplex PCR, and TCRdb holds only the in-frame ones, with some missing. The table has just over 150,000 clones, 75% to 90% seen once. The source material was PBMCs. These receptors came from a young woman in good health and CMV-seronegative. Each CDR3 is given with its conserved first and last residue. The order of the fields is clone size, J gene, V gene, D gene, CDR3 protein, CDR3 DNA. The D gene is left open where the match is weak. The size entry is marked missing in some rows and otherwise reads once, few, many or a size class.

abundance: .
j_gene: TRBJ2-7
v_gene: TRBV30
d_gene: .
CDR3aa: CARRDLTRSYEQYF
CDR3nt: TGTGCCCGGAGGGATCTGACTAGAAGCTACGAGCAGTACTTC

abundance: once
j_gene: TRBJ2-2
v_gene: TRBV6-5
d_gene: .
CDR3aa: CASRPTGNPGELFF
CDR3nt: TGTGCCAGCAGACCAACAGGGAATCCCGGGGAGCTGTTTTTT

abundance: .
j_gene: TRBJ2-1
v_gene: TRBV11-1
d_gene: TRBD2
CDR3aa: CASSTELAGVGNEQFF
CDR3nt: TGTGCCAGCAGTACGGAGCTAGCGGGAGTCGGCAATGAGCAGTTCTTC

abundance: .
j_gene: TRBJ1-3
v_gene: TRBV4-1
d_gene: .
CDR3aa: CASSFREPSGNTIYF
CDR3nt: TGCGCCAGCAGCTTCAGGGAACCCTCTGGAAACACCATATATTTT

abundance: .
j_gene: TRBJ1-1
v_gene: TRBV5-6
d_gene: .
CDR3aa: CASSPGQTEAFF
CDR3nt: TGTGCCAGCAGCCCAGGACAGACTGAAGCTTTCTTT

abundance: few
j_gene: TRBJ2-1
v_gene: TRBV19
d_gene: .
CDR3aa: CAVGRRSYNEQFF
CDR3nt: TGTGCCGTAGGGAGACGCTCCTACAATGAGCAGTTCTTC

abundance: .
j_gene: TRBJ1-1
v_gene: TRBV5-4
d_gene: .
CDR3aa: CASSSYGDSLEAFF
CDR3nt: TGTGCCAGCAGCTCATACGGCGACAGCTTGGAAGCTTTCTTT

abundance: .
j_gene: TRBJ1-1
v_gene: TRBV9
d_gene: TRBD1
CDR3aa: CASSPGGFRNTEAFF
CDR3nt: TGTGCCAGCAGCCCAGGGGGGTTTAGGAACACTGAAGCTTTCTTT

abundance: .
j_gene: TRBJ2-5
v_gene: TRBV7-6
d_gene: TRBD2
CDR3aa: CASSLGDREGETQYF
CDR3nt: TGTGCCAGCAGCTTAGGAGACCGGGAGGGAGAGACCCAGTACTTC

abundance: once
j_gene: TRBJ2-2
v_gene: TRBV30
d_gene: TRBD1
CDR3aa: CAWKGGQGETGELFF
CDR3nt: TGTGCCTGGAAAGGGGGACAGGGGGAAACCGGGGAGCTGTTTTTT

abundance: .
j_gene: TRBJ2-7
v_gene: TRBV30
d_gene: .
CDR3aa: CAWSNRVEQYF
CDR3nt: TGTGCCTGGAGCAACCGGGTTGAGCAGTACTTC

abundance: .
j_gene: TRBJ2-1
v_gene: TRBV6-4
d_gene: TRBD2
CDR3aa: CASSDEAGGPINEQFF
CDR3nt: TGTGCCAGCAGTGATGAGGCGGGGGGGCCGATCAATGAGCAGTTCTTC

abundance: .
j_gene: TRBJ2-2
v_gene: TRBV11-3
d_gene: TRBD2
CDR3aa: CASSLNGGAGGTGELFF
CDR3nt: TGTGCCAGCAGCTTAAATGGGGGAGCGGGAGGCACCGGGGAGCTGTTTTTT

abundance: .
j_gene: TRBJ1-4
v_gene: TRBV7-9
d_gene: .
CDR3aa: CASRGGDNEKLFF
CDR3nt: TGTGCCAGCAGGGGGGGTGACAATGAAAAACTGTTTTTT

abundance: .
j_gene: TRBJ2-7
v_gene: TRBV6-1
d_gene: TRBD1
CDR3aa: CASSDPTGVLYEQYF
CDR3nt: TGTGCCAGCAGTGATCCGACAGGGGTTCTCTACGAGCAGTACTTC

abundance: .
j_gene: TRBJ1-3
v_gene: TRBV30
d_gene: .
CDR3aa: CAWRRQGGTGNTIYF
CDR3nt: TGTGCCTGGAGGCGGCAGGGAGGCACTGGAAACACCATATATTTT

abundance: once
j_gene: TRBJ2-3
v_gene: TRBV13
d_gene: .
CDR3aa: CASSLGGQGSDTQYF
CDR3nt: TGTGCCAGCAGCTTAGGGGGTCAGGGGAGCGATACGCAGTATTTT

abundance: .
j_gene: TRBJ2-7
v_gene: TRBV27
d_gene: .
CDR3aa: CASSGTNSYEQYF
CDR3nt: TGTGCCAGCAGTGGCACTAACTCCTACGAGCAGTACTTC

abundance: .
j_gene: TRBJ1-2
v_gene: TRBV27
d_gene: .
CDR3aa: CASSSPPGHSGYTF
CDR3nt: TGTGCCAGCAGTTCCCCCCCGGGACATTCTGGCTACACCTTC

abundance: .
j_gene: TRBJ2-7
v_gene: TRBV5-4
d_gene: .
CDR3aa: CASSPDPRDRQYF
CDR3nt: TGTGCCAGCAGCCCGGATCCCAGGGATCGGCAGTACTTC

abundance: few
j_gene: TRBJ2-4
v_gene: TRBV5-8
d_gene: .
CDR3aa: CASSLEGPDIQYF
CDR3nt: TGTGCCAGCAGCTTGGAGGGGCCGGACATTCAGTACTTC

abundance: .
j_gene: TRBJ2-5
v_gene: TRBV9
d_gene: .
CDR3aa: CASSPDSPGRETQYF
CDR3nt: TGTGCCAGCAGCCCCGATTCCCCGGGGAGGGAGACCCAGTACTTC

abundance: .
j_gene: TRBJ2-7
v_gene: TRBV5-4
d_gene: .
CDR3aa: CASSLGPGLIYEQYF
CDR3nt: TGTGCCAGCAGCTTGGGGCCTGGACTTATCTACGAGCAGTACTTC

abundance: .
j_gene: TRBJ2-7
v_gene: TRBV10-3
d_gene: TRBD2
CDR3aa: CAISDRTAGGKQYF
CDR3nt: TGTGCCATCAGTGATCGGACAGCGGGAGGTAAGCAGTACTTC

abundance: .
j_gene: TRBJ2-5
v_gene: TRBV15
d_gene: TRBD1
CDR3aa: CATSLGQGSGETQYF
CDR3nt: TGTGCCACCAGCCTGGGACAGGGATCTGGAGAGACCCAGTACTTC

abundance: .
j_gene: TRBJ1-1
v_gene: TRBV2
d_gene: .
CDR3aa: CASSEQGSEAFF
CDR3nt: TGTGCCAGCAGTGAACAGGGCTCTGAAGCTTTCTTT

abundance: .
j_gene: TRBJ2-7
v_gene: TRBV9
d_gene: .
CDR3aa: CASSEGAGTSSYEQYF
CDR3nt: TGTGCCAGCAGCGAGGGGGCCGGGACTAGCTCCTACGAGCAGTACTTC

abundance: once
j_gene: TRBJ2-7
v_gene: TRBV29-1
d_gene: TRBD2
CDR3aa: CSVMGLAGGDEQYF
CDR3nt: TGCAGCGTAATGGGACTAGCGGGAGGTGACGAGCAGTACTTC

abundance: once
j_gene: TRBJ1-2
v_gene: TRBV5-1
d_gene: .
CDR3aa: CASSSGVEANYGYTF
CDR3nt: TGCGCCAGCAGCTCGGGGGTGGAAGCTAACTATGGCTACACCTTC

abundance: .
j_gene: TRBJ2-1
v_gene: TRBV7-9
d_gene: TRBD2
CDR3aa: CASSVAGDEQFF
CDR3nt: TGTGCCAGCAGCGTAGCGGGCGATGAGCAGTTCTTC

abundance: few
j_gene: TRBJ2-7
v_gene: TRBV4-2
d_gene: TRBD2
CDR3aa: CASSHTSGRSYEQYF
CDR3nt: TGTGCCAGCAGCCACACTAGCGGCCGCTCCTACGAGCAGTACTTC

abundance: .
j_gene: TRBJ2-7
v_gene: TRBV5-1
d_gene: TRBD1
CDR3aa: CASSSGQPYEQYF
CDR3nt: TGCGCCAGCAGCTCGGGACAGCCCTACGAGCAGTACTTC

abundance: .
j_gene: TRBJ1-1
v_gene: TRBV6-1
d_gene: .
CDR3aa: CASSDQGWAEAFF
CDR3nt: TGTGCCAGCAGTGATCAGGGATGGGCTGAAGCTTTCTTT

abundance: .
j_gene: TRBJ2-3
v_gene: TRBV12-5
d_gene: .
CDR3aa: CASGFGQLTDTQYF
CDR3nt: TGTGCTAGTGGTTTCGGACAGCTCACAGATACGCAGTATTTT

abundance: .
j_gene: TRBJ1-4
v_gene: TRBV6-5
d_gene: .
CDR3aa: CASSYDPTYNEKLFF
CDR3nt: TGTGCCAGCAGTTACGATCCGACTTATAATGAAAAACTGTTTTTT

abundance: .
j_gene: TRBJ1-3
v_gene: TRBV30
d_gene: .
CDR3aa: CAWTHSSGNTIYF
CDR3nt: TGTGCCTGGACTCATAGCTCTGGAAACACCATATATTTT

abundance: .
j_gene: TRBJ2-7
v_gene: TRBV28
d_gene: .
CDR3aa: CASSLSAGGDEQYF
CDR3nt: TGTGCCAGCAGTTTATCGGCGGGCGGCGACGAGCAGTACTTC

abundance: .
j_gene: TRBJ2-1
v_gene: TRBV27
d_gene: TRBD2
CDR3aa: CASSFGGANEQFF
CDR3nt: TGTGCCAGCAGTTTCGGGGGGGCCAATGAGCAGTTCTTC

abundance: .
j_gene: TRBJ1-2
v_gene: TRBV7-9
d_gene: TRBD1
CDR3aa: CASSQSDRPYGYTF
CDR3nt: TGTGCCAGCAGCCAATCGGACAGGCCCTATGGCTACACCTTC

abundance: .
j_gene: TRBJ1-1
v_gene: TRBV29-1
d_gene: .
CDR3aa: CSVGRTEAEAFF
CDR3nt: TGCAGCGTTGGTCGGACAGAGGCTGAAGCTTTCTTT

abundance: .
j_gene: TRBJ1-5
v_gene: TRBV6-1
d_gene: TRBD1
CDR3aa: CASSERRTGKNQPQHF
CDR3nt: TGTGCCAGCAGTGAAAGACGGACAGGGAAAAATCAGCCCCAGCATTTT

abundance: .
j_gene: TRBJ1-6
v_gene: TRBV25-1
d_gene: .
CDR3aa: CASSSYRSYNSPLHF
CDR3nt: TGTGCCAGCAGTAGCTACAGGTCCTATAATTCACCCCTCCACTTT

abundance: .
j_gene: TRBJ1-5
v_gene: TRBV6-1
d_gene: .
CDR3aa: CASSDRTDWSSNQPQHF
CDR3nt: TGTGCCAGCAGTGACCGCACCGACTGGTCCTCTAATCAGCCCCAGCATTTT

abundance: .
j_gene: TRBJ1-2
v_gene: TRBV11-2
d_gene: .
CDR3aa: CASSLVGQNYGYTF
CDR3nt: TGTGCCAGCAGCTTAGTTGGACAGAACTATGGCTACACCTTC

abundance: .
j_gene: TRBJ2-3
v_gene: TRBV6-5
d_gene: .
CDR3aa: CASSSSTDTQYF
CDR3nt: TGTGCCAGCAGCTCCAGCACAGATACGCAGTATTTT

abundance: .
j_gene: TRBJ1-2
v_gene: TRBV27
d_gene: TRBD1
CDR3aa: CASSSDRGRDGYTF
CDR3nt: TGTGCCAGCAGCTCCGACAGGGGGCGGGATGGCTACACCTTC

abundance: .
j_gene: TRBJ2-5
v_gene: TRBV19
d_gene: .
CDR3aa: CASSFGLNEETQYF
CDR3nt: TGTGCCAGTAGTTTTGGACTAAACGAAGAGACCCAGTACTTC

abundance: once
j_gene: TRBJ1-2
v_gene: TRBV5-1
d_gene: .
CDR3aa: CASSLESGLYGYPF
CDR3nt: TGCGCCAGCAGCTTAGAATCGGGACTCTATGGCTACCCCTTC

abundance: few
j_gene: TRBJ2-5
v_gene: TRBV2
d_gene: .
CDR3aa: CASNRPGSGETQYF
CDR3nt: TGTGCCAGCAACCGTCCGGGTTCAGGGGAGACCCAGTACTTC

abundance: .
j_gene: TRBJ1-2
v_gene: TRBV7-8
d_gene: TRBD1
CDR3aa: CASSLTGGEGYTF
CDR3nt: TGTGCCAGCAGCTTGACAGGGGGTGAAGGCTACACCTTC

abundance: once
j_gene: TRBJ1-1
v_gene: TRBV10-3
d_gene: .
CDR3aa: CAIRDLRVTTEAFF
CDR3nt: TGTGCCATCAGGGACCTGCGGGTCACCACTGAAGCTTTCTTT

abundance: .
j_gene: TRBJ2-3
v_gene: TRBV2
d_gene: .
CDR3aa: CASSGGGAPTDTQYF
CDR3nt: TGTGCCAGCAGTGGGGGCGGGGCACCCACAGATACGCAGTATTTT

abundance: .
j_gene: TRBJ1-2
v_gene: TRBV18
d_gene: .
CDR3aa: CASSPDRYYGYTF
CDR3nt: TGTGCCAGCTCACCAGACAGATACTATGGCTACACCTTC

abundance: .
j_gene: TRBJ2-3
v_gene: TRBV10-3
d_gene: .
CDR3aa: CATQTRTDTQYF
CDR3nt: TGTGCCACCCAGACACGCACAGATACGCAGTATTTT

abundance: .
j_gene: TRBJ2-7
v_gene: TRBV11-2
d_gene: .
CDR3aa: CASSLFNTGYEQYF
CDR3nt: TGTGCCAGCAGCTTATTCAATACGGGGTACGAGCAGTACTTC

abundance: .
j_gene: TRBJ1-2
v_gene: TRBV6-1
d_gene: TRBD1
CDR3aa: CATSSQGAMYGYTF
CDR3nt: TGTGCCACCAGCAGTCAGGGGGCAATGTATGGCTACACCTTC

abundance: .
j_gene: TRBJ2-2
v_gene: TRBV2
d_gene: TRBD2
CDR3aa: CASTIRLAATGELFF
CDR3nt: TGTGCCAGCACGATAAGACTAGCTGCTACCGGGGAGCTGTTTTTT

abundance: .
j_gene: TRBJ2-1
v_gene: TRBV28
d_gene: .
CDR3aa: CASTSLGGTPSYEQFF
CDR3nt: TGTGCCAGCACCTCGTTGGGCGGGACTCCGTCTTATGAGCAGTTCTTC

abundance: .
j_gene: TRBJ2-5
v_gene: TRBV5-1
d_gene: TRBD2
CDR3aa: CASSSQGLAGRRLTQYF
CDR3nt: TGCGCCAGCAGCTCTCAGGGGCTAGCGGGAAGGCGTCTGACCCAGTACTTC

abundance: once
j_gene: TRBJ1-2
v_gene: TRBV11-3
d_gene: .
CDR3aa: CASSLDQRRALSRYGYTF
CDR3nt: TGTGCCAGCAGCTTAGATCAGAGGAGGGCCCTTTCAAGGTATGGCTACACCTTC